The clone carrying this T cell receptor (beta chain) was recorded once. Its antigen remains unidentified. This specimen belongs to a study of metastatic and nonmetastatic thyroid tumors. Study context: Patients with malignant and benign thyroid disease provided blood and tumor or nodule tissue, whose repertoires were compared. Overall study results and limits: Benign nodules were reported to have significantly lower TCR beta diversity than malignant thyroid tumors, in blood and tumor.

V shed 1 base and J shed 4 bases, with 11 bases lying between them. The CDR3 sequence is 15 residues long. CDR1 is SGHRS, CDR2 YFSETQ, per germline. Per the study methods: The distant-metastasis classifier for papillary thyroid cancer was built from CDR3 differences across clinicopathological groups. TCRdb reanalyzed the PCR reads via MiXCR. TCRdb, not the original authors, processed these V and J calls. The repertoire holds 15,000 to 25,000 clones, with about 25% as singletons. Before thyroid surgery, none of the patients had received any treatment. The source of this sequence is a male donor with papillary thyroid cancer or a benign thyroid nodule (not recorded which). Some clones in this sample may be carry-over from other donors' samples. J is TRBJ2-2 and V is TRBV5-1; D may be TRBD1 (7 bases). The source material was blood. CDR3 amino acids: CASSLRQGGTGELFF. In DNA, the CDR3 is TGCGCCAGCAGCTTGAGACAGGGAGGCACCGGGGAGCTGTTTTTT.